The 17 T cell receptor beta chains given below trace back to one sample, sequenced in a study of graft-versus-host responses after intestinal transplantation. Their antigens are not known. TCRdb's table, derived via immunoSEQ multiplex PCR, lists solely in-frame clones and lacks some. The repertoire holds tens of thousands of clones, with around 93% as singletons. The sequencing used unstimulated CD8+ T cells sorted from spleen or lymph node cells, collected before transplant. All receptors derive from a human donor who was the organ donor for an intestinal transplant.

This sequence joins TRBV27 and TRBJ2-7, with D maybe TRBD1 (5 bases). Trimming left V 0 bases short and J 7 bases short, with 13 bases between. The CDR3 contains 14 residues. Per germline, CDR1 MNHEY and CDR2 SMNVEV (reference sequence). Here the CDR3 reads CASSLSRYRWEQYF. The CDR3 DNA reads TGTGCCAGCAGTTTATCACGATACAGGTGGGAGCAGTACTTC.

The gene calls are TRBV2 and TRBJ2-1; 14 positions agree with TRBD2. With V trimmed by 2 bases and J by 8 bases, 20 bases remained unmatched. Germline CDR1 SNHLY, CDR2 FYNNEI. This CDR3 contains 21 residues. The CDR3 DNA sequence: TGTGCCAGCAGTGAATTAGACCCTCCGAGAGGGACTAGCGGGAGCCCCGATGAGCAGTTCTTC. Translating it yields CASSELDPPRGTSGSPDEQFF.

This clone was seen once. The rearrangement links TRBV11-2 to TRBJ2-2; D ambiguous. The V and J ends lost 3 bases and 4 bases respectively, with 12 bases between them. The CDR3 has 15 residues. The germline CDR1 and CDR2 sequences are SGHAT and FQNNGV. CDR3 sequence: CASSFGGGATGELFF. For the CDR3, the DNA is TGTGCCAGCAGCTTTGGCGGTGGTGCCACCGGGGAGCTGTTTTTT. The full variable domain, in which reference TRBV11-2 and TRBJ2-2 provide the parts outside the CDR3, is EAGVAQSPRYKIIEKRQSVAFWCNPISGHATLYWYQQILGQGPKLLIQFQNNGVVDDSQLPKDRFSAERLKGVDSTLKIQPAKLEDSAVYLCASSFGGGATGELFFGEGSRLTVL.

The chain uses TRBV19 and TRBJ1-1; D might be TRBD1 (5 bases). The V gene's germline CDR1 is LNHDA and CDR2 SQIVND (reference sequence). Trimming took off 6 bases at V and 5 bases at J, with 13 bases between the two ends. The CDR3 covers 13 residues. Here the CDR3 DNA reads TGTGCCAGTAGAGGGACCGGAGGGACTGAAGCTTTCTTT. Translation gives CASRGTGGTEAFF. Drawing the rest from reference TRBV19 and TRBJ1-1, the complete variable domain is DGGITQSPKYLFRKEGQNVTLSCEQNLNHDAMYWYRQDPGQGLRLIYYSQIVNDFQKGDIAEGYSVSREKKESFPLTVTSAQKNPTAFYLCASRGTGGTEAFFGQGTRLTVV.

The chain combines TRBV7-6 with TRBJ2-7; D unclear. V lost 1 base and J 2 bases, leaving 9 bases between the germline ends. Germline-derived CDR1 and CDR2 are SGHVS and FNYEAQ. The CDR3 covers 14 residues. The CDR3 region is CASSLDLRAYEQYF. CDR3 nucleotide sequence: TGTGCCAGCAGCTTAGATCTGCGAGCCTACGAGCAGTACTTC.

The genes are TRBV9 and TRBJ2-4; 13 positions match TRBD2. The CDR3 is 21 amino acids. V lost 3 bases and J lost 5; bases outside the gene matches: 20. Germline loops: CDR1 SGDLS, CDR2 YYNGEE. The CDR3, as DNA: TGTGCCAGCAGCGCCCACGCCGGGACTAGCGGGATTAGAGGGACCGAAAACATTCAGTACTTC. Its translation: CASSAHAGTSGIRGTENIQYF.

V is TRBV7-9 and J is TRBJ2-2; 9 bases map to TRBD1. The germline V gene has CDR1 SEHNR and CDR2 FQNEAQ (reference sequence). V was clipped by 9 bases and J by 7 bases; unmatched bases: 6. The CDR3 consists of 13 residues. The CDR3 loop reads CARRDRDGGELFF. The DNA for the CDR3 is TGTGCCAGAAGGGACAGGGACGGCGGGGAGCTGTTTTTT.

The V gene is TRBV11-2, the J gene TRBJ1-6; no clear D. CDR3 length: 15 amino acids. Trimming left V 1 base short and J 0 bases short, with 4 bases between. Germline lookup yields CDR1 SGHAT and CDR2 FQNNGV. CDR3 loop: CASSLGSSYNSPLHF. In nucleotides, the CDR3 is TGTGCCAGCAGCTTAGGTAGCTCCTATAATTCACCCCTCCACTTT.

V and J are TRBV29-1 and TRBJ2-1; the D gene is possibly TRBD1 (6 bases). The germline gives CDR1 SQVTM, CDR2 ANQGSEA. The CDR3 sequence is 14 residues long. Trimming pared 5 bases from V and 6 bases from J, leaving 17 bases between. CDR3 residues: CSVSPDRLANEQFF. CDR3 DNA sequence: TGCAGCGTTTCTCCTGACAGGTTGGCCAATGAGCAGTTCTTC.

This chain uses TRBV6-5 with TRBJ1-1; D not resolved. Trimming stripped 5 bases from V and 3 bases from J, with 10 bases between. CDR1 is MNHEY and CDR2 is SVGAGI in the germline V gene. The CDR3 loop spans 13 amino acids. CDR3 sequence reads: CASSEAIYTEAFF. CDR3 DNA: TGTGCCAGCAGTGAAGCCATCTACACTGAAGCTTTCTTT.

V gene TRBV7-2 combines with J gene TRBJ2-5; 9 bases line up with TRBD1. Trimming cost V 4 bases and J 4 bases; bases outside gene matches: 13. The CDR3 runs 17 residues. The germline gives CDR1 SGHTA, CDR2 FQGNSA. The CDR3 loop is CASSCFPGQGSRETQYF. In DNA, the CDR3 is TGTGCCAGCAGCTGCTTTCCGGGACAGGGCTCGCGAGAGACCCAGTACTTC.

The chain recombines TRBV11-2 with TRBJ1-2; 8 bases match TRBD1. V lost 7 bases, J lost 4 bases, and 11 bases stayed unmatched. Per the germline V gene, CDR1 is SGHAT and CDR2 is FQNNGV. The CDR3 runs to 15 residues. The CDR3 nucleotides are TGTGCCAGCACCCCCAATCCAGGGACAGGCTATGGCTACACCTTC. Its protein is CASTPNPGTGYGYTF.

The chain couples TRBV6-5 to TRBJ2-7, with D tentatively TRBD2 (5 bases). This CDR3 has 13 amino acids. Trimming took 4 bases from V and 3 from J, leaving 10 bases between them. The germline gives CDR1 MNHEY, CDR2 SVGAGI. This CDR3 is CASSSGVGYEQYF. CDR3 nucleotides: TGTGCCAGCAGTTCCGGGGTGGGCTACGAGCAGTACTTC.

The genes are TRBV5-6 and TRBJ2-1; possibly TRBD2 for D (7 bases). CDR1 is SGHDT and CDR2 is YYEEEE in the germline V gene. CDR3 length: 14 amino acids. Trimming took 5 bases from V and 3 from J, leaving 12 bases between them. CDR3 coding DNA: TGTGCCAGCAGAGAGGGGGACTACTACAATGAGCAGTTCTTC. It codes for CASREGDYYNEQFF.

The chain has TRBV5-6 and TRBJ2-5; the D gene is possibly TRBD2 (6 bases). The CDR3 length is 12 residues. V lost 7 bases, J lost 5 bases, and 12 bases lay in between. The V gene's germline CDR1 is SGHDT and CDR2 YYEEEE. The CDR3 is CASHTSWETQYF. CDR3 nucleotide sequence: TGTGCCAGCCATACTAGCTGGGAGACCCAGTACTTC.

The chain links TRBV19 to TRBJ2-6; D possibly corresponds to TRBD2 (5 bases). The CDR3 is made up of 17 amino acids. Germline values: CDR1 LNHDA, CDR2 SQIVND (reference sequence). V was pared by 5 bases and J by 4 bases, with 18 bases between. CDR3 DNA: TGTGCCAGTAGTCTAATAAAGTCGGGGTCCGGGGCCAACGTCCTGACTTTC. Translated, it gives CASSLIKSGSGANVLTF.

CDR3 nucleotide sequence: TGTGCCAGCGCGGAGGGGACCTACGAGCAGTACTTC. Its translation is CASAEGTYEQYF. This chain connects TRBV5-6 to TRBJ2-7; maybe TRBD2 (6 bases). From germline, CDR1 is SGHDT and CDR2 YYEEEE. The CDR3 sequence is 12 residues long. V lost 7 bases and J 2 bases, leaving 10 bases between the germline ends. The variable domain in full, with the rest retrieved from reference TRBV5-6 and TRBJ2-7, is DAGVTQSPTHLIKTRGQQVTLRCSPKSGHDTVSWYQQALGQGPQFIFQYYEEEERQRGNFPDRFSGHQFPNYSSELNVNALLLGDSALYLCASAEGTYEQYFGPGTRLTVT.